This T cell receptor beta chain was recovered during a study of shared clonotypes between healthy human individuals. Across the whole study: There were three CD4 naive, three CD4 memory, two CD8 naive and one CD8 memory plates per donor. Study-level findings and limits: Generally, estimated richness proved larger in naive subsets than it did in memory subsets. The naive CD4 repertoires of several donors were compared, and roughly 5% of clonotypes were shared.

Notes on this clone: Its specificity is unknown.

This CDR3 has 19 residues. Germline V gene data show CDR1 as MDHEN and CDR2 as SYDVKM. Unmatched junction bases numbered 13, after V lost 8 bases and J lost 1 base. The assay was immunoSEQ multiplex PCR, and TCRdb's table has in-frame clones only and misses some. The sample shows a few million clones, about nine tenths of them seen only once. This chain links TRBV28 with TRBJ2-6; 11 positions match TRBD1. Material: naive CD4+ T cells from PBMCs. The subset denotes: CD45RA+ positively selected. This sequence originates from a man in his late teens or twenties in good health. Some clones in this sample may be carry-over from other donors' samples. CDR3 sequence reads: CASLRDRGSPGSGANVLTF. CDR3 nucleotide sequence: TGTGCCAGCCTCCGGGACAGGGGGTCCCCAGGTTCTGGGGCCAACGTCCTGACTTTC.